This entry lists 23 T cell receptor beta chains sequenced from one sample in a study of blood T cell repertoires in COVID-19. TCRdb's table, derived via immunoSEQ multiplex PCR, lists solely in-frame clones and lacks some. Among roughly 35,000 clones listed, about four fifths were seen once. Sequences were obtained from peripheral blood. Source of these receptors: a man older than 75 with acute or convalescent COVID-19.

The chain carries TRBV7-2 and TRBJ1-1, with 8 bases aligning to TRBD1. The J segment lost 5 bases and the V segment lost 5 bases, leaving 4 bases of the junction unmatched. Germline V gene lookup returns CDR1 SGHTA and CDR2 FQGNSA. This CDR3 contains 13 residues. The DNA of the CDR3 is TGTGCCAGCAGCAAGGGACAGGCGACTGAAGCTTTCTTT. Translating gives CASSKGQATEAFF.

The rearrangement links TRBV30 to TRBJ1-2, with D perhaps TRBD1 (5 bases). Between the trimmed V and J ends, which lost 2 bases and 7 bases, there was a span of 11 bases. The CDR3 length is 12 residues. The germline CDR1 and CDR2 sequences are GTSNPN and SVGIG (reference sequence). In DNA, the CDR3 is TGTGCCTGGAGTTTCCAAAGGGGTGGCTACACCTTC. Protein: CAWSFQRGGYTF. The full variable domain, rest sourced from reference TRBV30 and TRBJ1-2, is SQTIHQWPATLVQPVGSPLSLECTVEGTSNPNLYWYRQAAGRGLQLLFYSVGIGQISSEVPQNLSASRPQDRQFILSSKKLLLSDSGFYLCAWSFQRGGYTFGSGTRLTVV.

The chain combines TRBV6-4 with TRBJ2-1, with D maybe TRBD1 (6 bases). The CDR3 spans 13 residues. V gave up 4 bases and J gave up 6 bases, with 10 bases separating them. Looked up from germline, CDR1 is MRHNA and CDR2 is SNTAGT. This CDR3 is CASSVETGNEQFF. CDR3 nucleotides: TGTGCCAGCAGTGTTGAGACAGGCAATGAGCAGTTCTTC.

V is TRBV11-3 and J is TRBJ2-1, with 11 bases identical to TRBD2. The germline CDR1 and CDR2 sequences are SGHNT and YENEEA. The CDR3 is 17 residues long. Germline trimming cut 3 bases from V and 0 bases from J; bases unmatched to any gene: 4. CDR3 DNA sequence: TGTGCCAGCAGCTTTAGCGGGGGGGCCGGCTCCTACAATGAGCAGTTCTTC. Encoded protein: CASSFSGGAGSYNEQFF.

This chain links TRBV11-3 with TRBJ1-1; no clear D. V shed 1 base and J shed 0 bases, with 6 bases lying between them. Germline CDR1 SGHNT, CDR2 YENEEA. The CDR3 runs 14 residues. CDR3 region: CASSLGSLNTEAFF. CDR3 DNA: TGTGCCAGCAGCTTAGGTAGCTTGAACACTGAAGCTTTCTTT.

The chain combines TRBV15 with TRBJ1-4, with D unclear. V was pared by 6 bases and J by 7 bases, with 9 bases between. The CDR3 has 12 residues. Germline V CDR1 and CDR2: LNHNV, YYDKDF (reference sequence). Written as DNA, the CDR3 is TGTGCCACCAGTCCCCGGGGTGAAAAACTGTTTTTT. This codes for CATSPRGEKLFF.

The chain combines TRBV9 with TRBJ2-4, with TRBD1 matching 8 bases. V lost 4 bases and J lost 6; bases outside the gene matches: 9. The CDR3 runs 15 residues. Per germline, CDR1 SGDLS and CDR2 YYNGEE. The chain's CDR3 is CASSLGTGGGNIQYF. The DNA of the CDR3 is TGTGCCAGCAGCTTAGGGACAGGAGGTGGAAACATTCAGTACTTC. Together with reference TRBV9 and TRBJ2-4, the CDR3 gives the full variable domain: DSGVTQTPKHLITATGQRVTLRCSPRSGDLSVYWYQQSLDQGLQFLIQYYNGEERAKGNILERFSAQQFPDLHSELNLSSLELGDSALYFCASSLGTGGGNIQYFGAGTRLSVL.

V is TRBV5-1 and J is TRBJ1-2, with TRBD1 matching 8 bases. CDR3 size: 15 residues. V shed 2 bases and J 5 bases; nucleotides not matched to a gene: 8. The germline V gene has CDR1 SGHRS and CDR2 YFSETQ. The CDR3 loop is CASSFDRGNRYGYTF. CDR3 DNA sequence: TGCGCCAGCAGCTTCGACAGGGGCAATCGGTATGGCTACACCTTC. The whole variable domain, filled in from reference TRBV5-1 and TRBJ1-2, reads KAGVTQTPRYLIKTRGQQVTLSCSPISGHRSVSWYQQTPGQGLQFLFEYFSETQRNKGNFPGRFSGRQFSNSRSEMNVSTLELGDSALYLCASSFDRGNRYGYTFGSGTRLTVV.

J is TRBJ2-3 and V is TRBV5-5; maybe TRBD1 (5 bases). CDR1 and CDR2 (germline): SGHKS, YYEKEE (reference sequence). V was clipped by 2 bases and J by 2 bases, with 9 bases between them. The CDR3 is 14 residues long. CDR3 amino acids: CASSFARDTDTQYF. The CDR3 DNA is TGTGCCAGCAGCTTCGCCAGGGACACAGATACGCAGTATTTT. Variable domain in full (rest from reference TRBV5-5 and TRBJ2-3): DAGVTQSPTHLIKTRGQQVTLRCSPISGHKSVSWYQQVLGQGPQFIFQYYEKEERGRGNFPDRFSARQFPNYSSELNVNALLLGDSALYLCASSFARDTDTQYFGPGTRLTVL.

As to this clone: The junction and the germline gene differ at one end; a read error may be behind it. The chain couples TRBV9 to TRBJ2-1, with TRBD2 matching 8 bases. Germline CDR1 is SGDLS and CDR2 is YYNGEE. CDR3 length: 15 residues. CDR3 loop: CARRSGGGRDNEQFF. CDR3 coding DNA: TGTGCCCGCAGAAGTGGCGGGGGGCGCGACAATGAGCAGTTCTTC. The whole variable domain, remainder taken from reference TRBV9 and TRBJ2-1, is DSGVTQTPKHLITATGQRVTLRCSPRSGDLSVYWYQQSLDQGLQFLIQYYNGEERAKGNILERFSAQQFPDLHSELNLSSLELGDSALYFCARRSGGGRDNEQFFGPGTRLTVL.

The chain has TRBV11-3 and TRBJ2-7; a weak D match, TRBD2 (7 bases). Germline V gene data show CDR1 as SGHNT and CDR2 as YENEEA. The V end lost 2 bases, the J end lost 2 bases, and 13 bases lay between the germline ends. This CDR3 is 15 amino acids long. The CDR3 DNA follows: TGTGCCAGCAGCTTAAGGGGGGGAAACACCTACGAGCAGTACTTC. This codes for CASSLRGGNTYEQYF.

The chain links TRBV6-6 to TRBJ1-5; 8 nucleotides line up with TRBD1. The V segment lost 6 bases and the J segment 6 bases; nucleotides outside the gene matches: 4. This CDR3 has 13 amino acids. Germline loops: CDR1 MNHNY, CDR2 SVGAGI (reference sequence). The CDR3 coding sequence is TGTGCCAGCAGCCAGGGGGCTCGTCAGCCCCAGCATTTT. Amino acid sequence: CASSQGARQPQHF.

V is TRBV18 and J is TRBJ2-2, with no clear D. V lost 0 bases and J lost 3, with 11 bases in between. In germline, CDR1 is KGHSH, CDR2 LQKENI. The CDR3 is made up of 16 amino acids. The CDR3 coding sequence is TGTGCCAGCTCACCACCCCGCCCCTCGGACACCGGGGAGCTGTTTTTT. It codes for CASSPPRPSDTGELFF. Drawing the rest from reference TRBV18 and TRBJ2-2, the complete variable domain is NAGVMQNPRHLVRRRGQEARLRCSPMKGHSHVYWYRQLPEEGLKFMVYLQKENIIDESGMPKERFSAEFPKEGPSILRIQQVVRGDSAAYFCASSPPRPSDTGELFFGEGSRLTVL.

The CDR3 here is CASSRRSGAAGGTYEQYF. CDR3 nucleotide sequence: TGTGCCAGCAGTCGTCGTTCGGGCGCAGCTGGAGGGACCTACGAGCAGTACTTC. This rearrangement joins TRBV3-1 (or the pseudogene TRBV3-2) to TRBJ2-7; a possible D gene is TRBD2 (6 bases). Per germline, CDR1 LGHDT and CDR2 YNNKEL (reference sequence). V was shortened by 6 bases and J by 2 bases, with 26 bases between the two germline ends. The CDR3 is made up of 18 amino acids.

This sequence joins TRBV3-1 (or the pseudogene TRBV3-2) and TRBJ2-3; no reliable D call. Trimming left V 5 bases short and J 6 bases short, with 12 bases between. The length of the CDR3 is 13 residues. Germline V gene lookup returns CDR1 LGHDT and CDR2 YNNKEL (reference sequence). CDR3 loop: CASSYSPRDTQYF. The CDR3 DNA is TGTGCCAGCAGCTACTCCCCGCGGGATACGCAGTATTTT.

V gene TRBV7-2 combines with J gene TRBJ2-7, with 9 bases lining up with TRBD2. The CDR3 length is 15 residues. Germline CDR1 reads SGHTA; CDR2 reads FQGNSA. V trimming: 2 bases; J trimming: 4 bases; junction bases outside the gene matches: 6. In nucleotides, the CDR3 is TGTGCCAGCAGCTTAAGCAGCGGGGGGTGGTACGAGCAGTACTTC. Translating it yields CASSLSSGGWYEQYF.

Only one count was recorded for this clone. The V gene is TRBV4-1, the J gene TRBJ2-1, with 13 bases lining up with TRBD2. Germline V CDR1 and CDR2: MGHRA, YSYEKL. The junction had 6 bases not matched to a gene; V was cut back by 0 bases and J by 1 base. This CDR3 has 19 residues. The CDR3 sequence: CASSQETSGGVASYNEQFF. The CDR3 nucleotides read TGCGCCAGCAGCCAAGAAACTAGCGGGGGGGTGGCGTCCTACAATGAGCAGTTCTTC.

The chain has TRBV10-1 and TRBJ2-1, with 8 bases matching TRBD1. CDR1 and CDR2 (germline): WNHNN, SYGVQD (reference sequence). Trimming at V came to 2 bases and at J to 7 bases, leaving 4 bases not matched to a gene. CDR3 size: 14 residues. The CDR3 here is CASSEPQGANEQFF. The DNA for the CDR3 is TGCGCCAGCAGTGAGCCCCAGGGGGCTAATGAGCAGTTCTTC.

V gene TRBV24-1 combines with J gene TRBJ2-5; 7 bases fit TRBD1. J gave up 7 bases and V 5 bases, and 9 bases lay outside the gene matches. In germline, CDR1 is KGHDR, CDR2 SFDVKD. The CDR3 has 14 residues. The chain's CDR3 is CATSAGRGSGTQYF. CDR3 in DNA: TGTGCCACCAGTGCTGGCAGGGGGTCGGGGACCCAGTACTTC.

The CDR3 reads CASSFQAGGELFF. Here the CDR3 DNA reads TGTGCCAGCAGTTTCCAGGCCGGCGGGGAGCTGTTTTTT. This rearrangement joins TRBV12-3 or TRBV12-4 to TRBJ2-2; no firm D call. The V end lost 3 bases, the J end lost 7 bases, and 9 bases lay between the germline ends. CDR3 size: 13 residues.

This clone has just a few counts. Here the CDR3 DNA reads TGTGCCAGCATTCCCAGGGACTCTGGAAACACCATATATTTT. Translation: CASIPRDSGNTIYF. This chain links TRBV6-5 with TRBJ1-3; possible D gene TRBD1, 5 bases. Trimming removed 7 bases from V and 0 bases from J, with 10 bases in between. Germline assignment: CDR1 MNHEY and CDR2 SVGAGI. The CDR3 sequence is 14 residues long.

The gene calls are TRBV7-2 and TRBJ2-3, with TRBD1 matching 8 bases. Germline V gene data show CDR1 as SGHTA and CDR2 as FQGNSA. CDR3 length: 15 amino acids. With V trimmed by 5 bases and J by 1 base, 5 bases remained unmatched. The CDR3 reads CASSPGGVGTDTQYF. The CDR3 DNA is TGTGCCAGCAGCCCAGGGGGCGTTGGCACAGATACGCAGTATTTT. Full variable domain (missing parts from reference TRBV7-2 and TRBJ2-3): GAGVSQSPSNKVTEKGKDVELRCDPISGHTALYWYRQSLGQGLEFLIYFQGNSAPDKSGLPSDRFSAERTGGSVSTLTIQRTQQEDSAVYLCASSPGGVGTDTQYFGPGTRLTVL.

This clone has only a few counts. The V and J genes are TRBV2 and TRBJ2-2; a possible D gene is TRBD1 (6 bases). This CDR3 is built from 13 residues. Germline V gene data show CDR1 as SNHLY and CDR2 as FYNNEI. Trimming removed 7 bases at V and 6 bases at J, with 12 bases between. For the CDR3, the DNA is TGTGCCAGCATGGGGGCAGGGGCCGGGGAGCTGTTTTTT. It is translated as CASMGAGAGELFF. The full variable domain, completed using reference TRBV2 and TRBJ2-2, is EPEVTQTPSHQVTQMGQEVILRCVPISNHLYFYWYRQILGQKVEFLVSFYNNEISEKSEIFDDQFSVERPDGSNFTLKIRSTKLEDSAMYFCASMGAGAGELFFGEGSRLTVL.